Included here is one T cell receptor (beta chain) sequence, with context. Its antigen is not known. Blood sampling was done at baseline, cycle 4 day 1, and cycle 7 day 1. The sample originates from a study of OX40 agonist ivuxolimab in advanced cancers. Study results and caveats: Undetermined was the antigen specificity of the expanded peripheral T cells.

Clones were read by immunoSEQ multiplex PCR, and TCRdb kept only the in-frame ones, dropping some. Here the sample spans tens of thousands of clones, about 85% being singletons. The CDR3 is made up of 14 amino acids. V was pared by 3 bases and J by 7 bases, with 15 bases between. Germline CDR1 reads PRHDT; CDR2 reads FYEKMQ (reference sequence). This TCR was sampled from an adult with an advanced solid tumor such as melanoma, head and neck, liver or kidney cancer. Sequenced here: CD4+ or CD8+ T cells sorted from blood, sampled in a trial of the OX40 agonist ivuxolimab. The genes are TRBV13 and TRBJ1-2, with D possibly matching TRBD1 (5 bases). The CDR3 here is CASSLIGAGSGYTF. The CDR3 DNA is TGTGCCAGCAGCTTGATCGGGGCGGGTAGTGGCTACACCTTC.